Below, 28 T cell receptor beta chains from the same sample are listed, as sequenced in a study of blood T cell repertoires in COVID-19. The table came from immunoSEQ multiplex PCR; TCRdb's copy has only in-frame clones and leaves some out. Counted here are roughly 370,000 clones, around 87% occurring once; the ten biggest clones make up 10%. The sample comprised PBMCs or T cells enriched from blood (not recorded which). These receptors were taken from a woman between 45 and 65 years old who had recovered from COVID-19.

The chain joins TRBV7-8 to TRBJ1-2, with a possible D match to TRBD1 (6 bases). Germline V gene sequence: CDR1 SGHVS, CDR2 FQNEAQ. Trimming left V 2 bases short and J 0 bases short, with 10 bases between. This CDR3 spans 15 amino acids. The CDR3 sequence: CASSLMGATNYGYTF. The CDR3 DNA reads TGTGCCAGCAGCTTAATGGGGGCCACTAACTATGGCTACACCTTC.

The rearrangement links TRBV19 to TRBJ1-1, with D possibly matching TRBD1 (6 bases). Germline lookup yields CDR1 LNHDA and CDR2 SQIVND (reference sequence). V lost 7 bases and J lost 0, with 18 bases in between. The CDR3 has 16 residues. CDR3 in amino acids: CASTETGSTMNTEAFF. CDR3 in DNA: TGTGCCAGTACCGAGACAGGTTCGACCATGAACACTGAAGCTTTCTTT.

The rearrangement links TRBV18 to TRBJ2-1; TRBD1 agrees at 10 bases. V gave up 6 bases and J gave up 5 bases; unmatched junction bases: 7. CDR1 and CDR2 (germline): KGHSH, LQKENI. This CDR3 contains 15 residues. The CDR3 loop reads CASSLGQGGNNEQFF. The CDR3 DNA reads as TGTGCCAGCTCTCTCGGACAGGGGGGAAACAATGAGCAGTTCTTC.

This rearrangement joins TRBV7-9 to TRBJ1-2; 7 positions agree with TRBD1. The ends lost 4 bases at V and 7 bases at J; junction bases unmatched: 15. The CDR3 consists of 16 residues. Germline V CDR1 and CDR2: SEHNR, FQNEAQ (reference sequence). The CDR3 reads CASSSGGTGELGGYTF. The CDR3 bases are TGTGCCAGCAGCTCAGGAGGAACAGGGGAGTTGGGTGGCTACACCTTC. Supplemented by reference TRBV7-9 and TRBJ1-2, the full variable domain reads DTGVSQNPRHKITKRGQNVTFRCDPISEHNRLYWYRQTLGQGPEFLTYFQNEAQLEKSRLLSDRFSAERPKGSFSTLEIQRTEQGDSAMYLCASSSGGTGELGGYTFGSGTRLTVV.

The CDR3 nucleotides read TGTGCCAGCAGCTTCCCGGGATTATATGGCTACACCTTC. Its translation is CASSFPGLYGYTF. The chain joins TRBV5-6 to TRBJ1-2, with no clear D. Trimming shortened V by 2 bases and J by 5 bases, and 10 bases separated the two germline ends. CDR1 and CDR2 (germline): SGHDT, YYEEEE. This CDR3 is built from 13 residues.

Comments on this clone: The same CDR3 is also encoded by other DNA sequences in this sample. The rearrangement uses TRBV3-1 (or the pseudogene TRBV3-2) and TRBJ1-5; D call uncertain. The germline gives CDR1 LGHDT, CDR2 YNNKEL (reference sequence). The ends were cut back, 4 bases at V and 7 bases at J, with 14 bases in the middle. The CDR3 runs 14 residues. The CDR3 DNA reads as TGTGCCAGCAGCCGAGGGCGGGAGAACCAGCCCCAGCATTTT. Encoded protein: CASSRGRENQPQHF.

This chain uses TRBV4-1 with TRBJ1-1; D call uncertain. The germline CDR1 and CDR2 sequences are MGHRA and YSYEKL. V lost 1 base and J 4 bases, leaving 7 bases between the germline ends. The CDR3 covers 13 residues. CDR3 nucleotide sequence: TGCGCCAGCAGCCAAGCGAGTAGCACTGAAGCTTTCTTT. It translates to CASSQASSTEAFF.

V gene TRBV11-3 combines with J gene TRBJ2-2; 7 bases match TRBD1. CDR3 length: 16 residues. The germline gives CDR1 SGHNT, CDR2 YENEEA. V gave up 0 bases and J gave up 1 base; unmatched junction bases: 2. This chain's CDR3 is CASSLEGTENTGELFF. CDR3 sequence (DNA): TGTGCCAGCAGCTTAGAGGGGACAGAGAACACCGGGGAGCTGTTTTTT.

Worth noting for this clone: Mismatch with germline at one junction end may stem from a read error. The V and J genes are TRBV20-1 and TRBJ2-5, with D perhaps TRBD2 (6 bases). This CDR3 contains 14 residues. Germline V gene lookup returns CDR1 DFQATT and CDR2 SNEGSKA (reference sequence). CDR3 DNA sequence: TGCAGTACTAGTGGGCGGGGCCCCCAAGAGGCCCAGTACTTC. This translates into CSTSGRGPQEAQYF.

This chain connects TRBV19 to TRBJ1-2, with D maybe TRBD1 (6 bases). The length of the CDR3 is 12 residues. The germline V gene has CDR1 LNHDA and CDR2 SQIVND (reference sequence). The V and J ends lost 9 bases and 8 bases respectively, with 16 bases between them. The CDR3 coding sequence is TGTGCCAGCAGACTACAGGGCGGGGGCTACACCTTC. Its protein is CASRLQGGGYTF.

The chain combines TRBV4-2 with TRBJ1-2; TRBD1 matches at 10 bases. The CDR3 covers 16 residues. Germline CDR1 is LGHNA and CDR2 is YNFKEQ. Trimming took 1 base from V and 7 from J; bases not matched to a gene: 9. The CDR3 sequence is CASSQGRDRGVSGYTF. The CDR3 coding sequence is TGTGCCAGCAGCCAAGGCCGGGACAGGGGCGTTTCTGGCTACACCTTC.

CDR3 protein: CASRGGESSYNEQFF. The CDR3 DNA reads TGTGCCAGCCGAGGGGGGGAGAGCTCCTACAATGAGCAGTTCTTC. The chain carries TRBV27 and TRBJ2-1, with D perhaps matching TRBD2 (7 bases). Germline CDR1 reads MNHEY; CDR2 reads SMNVEV (reference sequence). This CDR3 comprises 15 residues. V was shortened by 8 bases and J by 0 bases, with 14 bases between the two germline ends.

This CDR3 is CASSLFGRDRYGYTF. CDR3 coding DNA: TGTGCCAGCAGTTTATTTGGCCGGGACAGATATGGCTACACCTTC. The chain links TRBV27 to TRBJ1-2; 7 positions agree with TRBD1. Germline V gives CDR1 MNHEY, CDR2 SMNVEV (reference sequence). The CDR3 has 15 residues. V dropped 1 base and J dropped 5; count of bases not matched to a gene: 7.

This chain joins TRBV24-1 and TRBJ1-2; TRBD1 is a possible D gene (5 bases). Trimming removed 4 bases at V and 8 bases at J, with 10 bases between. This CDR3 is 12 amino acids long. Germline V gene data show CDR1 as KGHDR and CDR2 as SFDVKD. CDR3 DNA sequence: TGTGCCACCAGTGACCCAGGGTTAGGCTACACCTTC. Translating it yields CATSDPGLGYTF.

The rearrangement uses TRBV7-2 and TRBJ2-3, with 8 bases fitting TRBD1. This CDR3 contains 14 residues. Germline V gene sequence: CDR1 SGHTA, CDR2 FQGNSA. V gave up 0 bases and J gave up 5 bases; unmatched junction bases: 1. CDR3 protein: CASSLADRGDTQYF. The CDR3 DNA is TGTGCCAGCAGCTTAGCTGACAGGGGAGATACGCAGTATTTT.

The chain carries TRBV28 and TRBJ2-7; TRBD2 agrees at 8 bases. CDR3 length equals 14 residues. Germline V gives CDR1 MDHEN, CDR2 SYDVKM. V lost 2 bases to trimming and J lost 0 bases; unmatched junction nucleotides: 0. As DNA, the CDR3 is TGTGCCAGCAGTTTAGCGGGGGGCTCCTACGAGCAGTACTTC. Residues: CASSLAGGSYEQYF.

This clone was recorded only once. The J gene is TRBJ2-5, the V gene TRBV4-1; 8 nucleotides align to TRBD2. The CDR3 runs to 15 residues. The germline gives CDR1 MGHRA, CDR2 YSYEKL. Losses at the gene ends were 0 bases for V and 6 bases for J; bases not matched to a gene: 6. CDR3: CASSQEVAGIKTQYF. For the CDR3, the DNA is TGCGCCAGCAGCCAAGAGGTAGCGGGGATAAAGACCCAGTACTTC.

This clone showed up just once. CDR3 coding DNA: TGTGCCAGCAGTCTGCAGGGGTACACTGAAGCTTTCTTT. Translation: CASSLQGYTEAFF. The chain carries TRBV12-3 or TRBV12-4 and TRBJ1-1, with D possibly TRBD1 on 6 matching bases. This CDR3 has 13 residues. V dropped 5 bases and J dropped 3 bases, with 10 bases sitting between them.

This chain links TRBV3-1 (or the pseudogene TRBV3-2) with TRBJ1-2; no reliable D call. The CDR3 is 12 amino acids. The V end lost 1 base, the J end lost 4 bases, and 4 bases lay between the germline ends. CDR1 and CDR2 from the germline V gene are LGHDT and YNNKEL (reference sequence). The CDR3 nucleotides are TGTGCCAGCAGCCAAGTCCGCTATGGCTACACCTTC. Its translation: CASSQVRYGYTF.

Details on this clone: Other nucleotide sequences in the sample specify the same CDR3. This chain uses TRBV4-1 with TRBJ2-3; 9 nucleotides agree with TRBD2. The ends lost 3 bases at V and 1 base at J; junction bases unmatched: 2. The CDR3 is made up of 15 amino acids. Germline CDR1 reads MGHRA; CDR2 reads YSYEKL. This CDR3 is CASSQLAGGTDTQYF. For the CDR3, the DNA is TGCGCCAGCAGCCAGTTAGCGGGGGGCACAGATACGCAGTATTTT.

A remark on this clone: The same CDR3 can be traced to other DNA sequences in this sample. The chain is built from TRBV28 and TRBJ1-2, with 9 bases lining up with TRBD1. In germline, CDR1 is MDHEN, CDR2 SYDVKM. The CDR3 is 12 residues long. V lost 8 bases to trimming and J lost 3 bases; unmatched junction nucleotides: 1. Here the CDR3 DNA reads TGTGCCAGCGGGACAGGGTACTATGGCTACACCTTC. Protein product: CASGTGYYGYTF.

CDR3 DNA: TGTGCCGCCCGAATGACAGGGCAAGAGACCCAGTACTTC. It specifies CAARMTGQETQYF. V gene TRBV10-3 combines with J gene TRBJ2-5; TRBD1 aligns across 7 bases. This CDR3 is built from 13 residues. V dropped 11 bases and J dropped 2; count of bases not matched to a gene: 8. Germline V gene sequence: CDR1 ENHRY, CDR2 SYGVKD.

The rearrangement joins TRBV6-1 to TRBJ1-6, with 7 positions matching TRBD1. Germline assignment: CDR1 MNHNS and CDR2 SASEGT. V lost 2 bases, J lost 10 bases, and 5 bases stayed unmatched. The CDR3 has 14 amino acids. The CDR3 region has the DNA TGTGCCAGCAGTGAACAGGGGGTGAAATCACCCCTCCACTTT. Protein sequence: CASSEQGVKSPLHF.

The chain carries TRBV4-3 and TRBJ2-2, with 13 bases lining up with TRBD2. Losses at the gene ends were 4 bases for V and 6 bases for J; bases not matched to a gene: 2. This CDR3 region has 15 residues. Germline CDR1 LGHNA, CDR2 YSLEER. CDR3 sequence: CASSPTSGGAGELFF. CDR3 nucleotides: TGCGCCAGCAGCCCTACTAGCGGGGGGGCCGGGGAGCTGTTTTTT.

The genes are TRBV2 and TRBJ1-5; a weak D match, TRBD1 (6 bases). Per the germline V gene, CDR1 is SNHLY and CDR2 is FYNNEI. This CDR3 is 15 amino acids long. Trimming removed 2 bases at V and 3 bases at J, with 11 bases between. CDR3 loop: CASSERGHVNQPQHF. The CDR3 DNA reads TGTGCCAGCAGTGAAAGGGGACATGTCAATCAGCCCCAGCATTTT.

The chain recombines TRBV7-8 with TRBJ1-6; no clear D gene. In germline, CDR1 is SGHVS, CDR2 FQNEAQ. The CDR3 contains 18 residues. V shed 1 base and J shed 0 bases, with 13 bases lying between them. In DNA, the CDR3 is TGTGCCAGCAGCTTAGGTGCACTCCCGAGCTCCTATAATTCACCCCTCCACTTT. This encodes CASSLGALPSSYNSPLHF.

The CDR3 spells CASSPGHNTGELFF. DNA of the CDR3: TGCGCCAGCAGCCCGGGACACAACACCGGGGAGCTGTTTTTT. This chain joins TRBV5-1 and TRBJ2-2, with D possibly TRBD1 on 6 matching bases. The V gene lost 4 bases and the J gene lost 2 bases, with 9 bases spanning the gap. Germline CDR1 is SGHRS and CDR2 is YFSETQ. This CDR3 has 14 residues.

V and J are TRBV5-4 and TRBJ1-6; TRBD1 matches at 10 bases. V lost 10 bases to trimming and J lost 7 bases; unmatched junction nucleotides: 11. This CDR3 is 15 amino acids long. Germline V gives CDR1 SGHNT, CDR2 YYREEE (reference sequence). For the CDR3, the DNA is TGTGCCTATAAGGACAGGGGGAAGGGAAATTCACCCCTCCACTTT. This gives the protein CAYKDRGKGNSPLHF. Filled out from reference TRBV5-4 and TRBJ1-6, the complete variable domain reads ETGVTQSPTHLIKTRGQQVTLRCSSQSGHNTVSWYQQALGQGPQFIFQYYREEENGRGNFPPRFSGLQFPNYSSELNVNALELDDSALYLCAYKDRGKGNSPLHFGNGTRLTVT.